This is a list of T cell receptor beta chains from one sample in a study of Tregs in tolerant kidney transplant recipients. TCRdb keeps only in-frame clones here, not all; method: immunoSEQ multiplex PCR. This repertoire shows around 50,000 clones, about 86% found once; its top ten account for more than 4%. The material sequenced was CD4+ T cells from blood. Every receptor here comes from a human donor in good health. Both conserved end residues are part of each CDR3. D genes are given only for firm matches. Only some rows state a clone size, as once, few, many or a class for expanded clones.

v_gene: TRBV19
d_gene: TRBD1
j_gene: TRBJ2-2
abundance: .
CDR3aa: CASSVYGTGTSTGELFF
CDR3nt: TGTGCCAGTAGTGTTTACGGGACAGGGACGAGCACCGGGGAGCTGTTTTTT

v_gene: TRBV7-8
d_gene: .
j_gene: TRBJ2-5
abundance: .
CDR3aa: CASAGGETQYF
CDR3nt: TGTGCCAGTGCTGGGGGAGAGACCCAGTACTTC

v_gene: TRBV14
d_gene: .
j_gene: TRBJ2-7
abundance: .
CDR3aa: CASSPPGLQSSYEQYF
CDR3nt: TGTGCCAGCAGCCCACCGGGACTCCAAAGCTCCTACGAGCAGTACTTC

v_gene: TRBV6-6
d_gene: .
j_gene: TRBJ1-4
abundance: .
CDR3aa: CASSYRPNEKLFF
CDR3nt: TGTGCCAGCAGTTACCGGCCTAATGAAAAACTGTTTTTT

v_gene: TRBV9
d_gene: .
j_gene: TRBJ1-2
abundance: .
CDR3aa: CASSVAGQPDYGYTF
CDR3nt: TGTGCCAGCAGCGTGGCAGGACAGCCGGACTATGGCTACACCTTC

v_gene: TRBV2
d_gene: .
j_gene: TRBJ2-1
abundance: .
CDR3aa: CASRTDNYNEQFF
CDR3nt: TGTGCCAGCCGGACAGACAACTACAATGAGCAGTTCTTC

v_gene: TRBV27
d_gene: TRBD1
j_gene: TRBJ1-5
abundance: .
CDR3aa: CASSLYPPWTGGGNQPQHF
CDR3nt: TGTGCCAGCAGTTTATACCCCCCCTGGACAGGGGGAGGCAATCAGCCCCAGCATTTT

v_gene: TRBV27
d_gene: .
j_gene: TRBJ2-7
abundance: .
CDR3aa: CASSPDYFAYEQYF
CDR3nt: TGTGCCAGCAGTCCGGACTACTTCGCCTACGAGCAGTACTTC

v_gene: TRBV11-3
d_gene: TRBD2
j_gene: TRBJ2-1
abundance: .
CDR3aa: CASSLDGPGLADEQFF
CDR3nt: TGTGCCAGCAGCTTAGATGGGCCGGGACTAGCGGACGAGCAGTTCTTC

v_gene: TRBV5-6
d_gene: .
j_gene: TRBJ1-5
abundance: .
CDR3aa: CASSFGSRSNQPQHF
CDR3nt: TGTGCCAGCAGCTTCGGAAGTCGGAGCAATCAGCCCCAGCATTTT

v_gene: TRBV5-5
d_gene: .
j_gene: TRBJ2-1
abundance: .
CDR3aa: CASSLGNSAYNEQFF
CDR3nt: TGTGCCAGCAGCTTGGGAAATAGCGCCTACAATGAGCAGTTCTTC

v_gene: TRBV29-1
d_gene: .
j_gene: TRBJ2-7
abundance: .
CDR3aa: CSVSGRVGPYEQYF
CDR3nt: TGCAGCGTTTCGGGCAGGGTCGGACCCTACGAGCAGTACTTC

v_gene: TRBV11-3
d_gene: .
j_gene: TRBJ2-2
abundance: .
CDR3aa: CASTLGPNTGELFF
CDR3nt: TGTGCCAGCACCCTCGGCCCGAACACCGGGGAGCTGTTTTTT

v_gene: TRBV9
d_gene: .
j_gene: TRBJ2-3
abundance: .
CDR3aa: CASSLDSSTDTQYF
CDR3nt: TGTGCCAGCAGCTTGGACAGCAGCACAGATACGCAGTATTTT

v_gene: TRBV29-1
d_gene: TRBD1
j_gene: TRBJ1-2
abundance: once
CDR3aa: CSVESGGNNGYTF
CDR3nt: TGCAGCGTTGAGTCAGGGGGCAATAATGGCTACACCTTC